The T cell receptor beta chain described here comes from a study of blood T cell repertoires in COVID-19. The germline V and J ends were trimmed by 7 bases and 7 bases, with 19 bases remaining between them. The germline V gene encodes CDR1 LNHDA and CDR2 SQIVND (reference sequence). There are 15 residues in the CDR3. This clone has only one observation. Measured with immunoSEQ multiplex PCR; TCRdb has only the in-frame clones, and not every one. Altogether under 200,000 clones are present, 85% to 95% being singletons, with the ten largest covering about 0.54%. The clonotype was recovered from a man between 50 and 59 years old with acute or convalescent COVID-19. V and J are TRBV19 and TRBJ1-4; the D gene is possibly TRBD1 (6 bases). The sample taken for sequencing was peripheral blood. The DNA of the CDR3 is TGTGCCAGTATTGGAACGACAGGTCTTAGTGAAAAACTGTTTTTT. This translates into CASIGTTGLSEKLFF.